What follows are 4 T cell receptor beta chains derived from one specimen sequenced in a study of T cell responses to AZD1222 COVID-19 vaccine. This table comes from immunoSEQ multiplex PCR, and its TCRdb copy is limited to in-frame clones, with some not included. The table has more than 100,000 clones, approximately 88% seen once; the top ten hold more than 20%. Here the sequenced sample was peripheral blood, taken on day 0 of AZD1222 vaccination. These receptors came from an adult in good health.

The CDR3 DNA sequence: TGTGCCAGCAGCCCCTATAGCAGGGGGCTCACTGAAGCTTTCTTT. Encoded protein: CASSPYSRGLTEAFF. This sequence joins TRBV13 and TRBJ1-1, with TRBD1 matching over 8 bases. CDR1 and CDR2 (germline): PRHDT, FYEKMQ (reference sequence). The CDR3 consists of 15 residues. With 5 bases clipped from V and 4 bases from J, the junction kept 9 bases outside the gene matches.

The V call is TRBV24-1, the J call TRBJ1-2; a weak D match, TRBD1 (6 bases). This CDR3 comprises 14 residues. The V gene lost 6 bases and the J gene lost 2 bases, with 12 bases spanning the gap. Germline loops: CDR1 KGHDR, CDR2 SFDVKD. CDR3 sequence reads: CATSPAGTNYGYTF. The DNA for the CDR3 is TGTGCCACCAGTCCCGCCGGGACAAACTATGGCTACACCTTC.

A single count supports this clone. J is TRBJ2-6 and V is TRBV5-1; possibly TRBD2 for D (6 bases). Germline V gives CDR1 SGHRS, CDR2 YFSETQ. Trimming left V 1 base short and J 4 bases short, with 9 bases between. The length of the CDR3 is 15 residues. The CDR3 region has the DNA TGCGCCAGCAGCTTGCGGGGGTCCGGGGCCAACGTCCTGACTTTC. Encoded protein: CASSLRGSGANVLTF. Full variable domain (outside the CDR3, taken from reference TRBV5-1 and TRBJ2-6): KAGVTQTPRYLIKTRGQQVTLSCSPISGHRSVSWYQQTPGQGLQFLFEYFSETQRNKGNFPGRFSGRQFSNSRSEMNVSTLELGDSALYLCASSLRGSGANVLTFGAGSRLTVL.

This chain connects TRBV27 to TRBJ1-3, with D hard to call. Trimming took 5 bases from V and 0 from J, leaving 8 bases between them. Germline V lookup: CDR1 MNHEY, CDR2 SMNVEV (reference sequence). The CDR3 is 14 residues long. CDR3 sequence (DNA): TGTGCCAGCAGTCCGAAGGGCTCTGGAAACACCATATATTTT. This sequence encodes CASSPKGSGNTIYF.